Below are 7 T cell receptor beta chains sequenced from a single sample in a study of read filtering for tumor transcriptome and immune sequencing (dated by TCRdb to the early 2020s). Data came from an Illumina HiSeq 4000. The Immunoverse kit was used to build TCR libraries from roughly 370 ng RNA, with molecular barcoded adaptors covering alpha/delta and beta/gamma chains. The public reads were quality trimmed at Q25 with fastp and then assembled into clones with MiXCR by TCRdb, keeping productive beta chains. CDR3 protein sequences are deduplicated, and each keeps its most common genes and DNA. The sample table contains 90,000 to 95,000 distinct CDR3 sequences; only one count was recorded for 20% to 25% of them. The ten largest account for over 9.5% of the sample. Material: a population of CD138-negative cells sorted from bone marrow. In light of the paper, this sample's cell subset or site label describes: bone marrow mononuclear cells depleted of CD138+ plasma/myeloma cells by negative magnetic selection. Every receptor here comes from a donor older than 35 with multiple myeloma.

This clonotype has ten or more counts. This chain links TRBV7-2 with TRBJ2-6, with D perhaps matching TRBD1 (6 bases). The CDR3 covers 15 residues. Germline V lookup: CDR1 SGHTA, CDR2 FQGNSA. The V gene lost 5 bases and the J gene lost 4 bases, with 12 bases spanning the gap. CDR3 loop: CASSKQGPGANVLTF. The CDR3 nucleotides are TGTGCCAGCAGCAAACAGGGTCCGGGGGCCAACGTCCTGACTTTC. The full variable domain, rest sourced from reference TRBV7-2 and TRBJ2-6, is GAGVSQSPSNKVTEKGKDVELRCDPISGHTALYWYRQSLGQGLEFLIYFQGNSAPDKSGLPSDRFSAERTGGSVSTLTIQRTQQEDSAVYLCASSKQGPGANVLTFGAGSRLTVL.

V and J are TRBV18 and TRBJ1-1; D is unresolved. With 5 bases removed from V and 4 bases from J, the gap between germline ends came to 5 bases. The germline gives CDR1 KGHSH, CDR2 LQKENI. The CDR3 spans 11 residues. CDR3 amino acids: CASSEVTEAFF. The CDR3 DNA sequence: TGTGCCAGCTCAGAGGTCACTGAAGCTTTCTTT.

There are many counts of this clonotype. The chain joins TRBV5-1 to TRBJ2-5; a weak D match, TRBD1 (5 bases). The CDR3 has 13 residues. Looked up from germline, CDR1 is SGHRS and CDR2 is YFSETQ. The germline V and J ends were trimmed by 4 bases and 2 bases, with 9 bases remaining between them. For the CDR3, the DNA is TGCGCCAGCAGCGGAGACAGTCAAGAGACCCAGTACTTC. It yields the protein CASSGDSQETQYF.

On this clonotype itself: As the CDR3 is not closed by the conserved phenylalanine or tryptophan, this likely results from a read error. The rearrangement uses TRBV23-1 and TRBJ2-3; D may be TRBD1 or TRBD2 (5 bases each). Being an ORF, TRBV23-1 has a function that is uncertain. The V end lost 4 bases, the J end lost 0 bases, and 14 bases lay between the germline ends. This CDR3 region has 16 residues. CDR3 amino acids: CASSLGLEGSTDTQYL. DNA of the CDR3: TGCGCCAGCAGTCTAGGGCTAGAGGGGAGCACAGATACGCAGTATCTT.

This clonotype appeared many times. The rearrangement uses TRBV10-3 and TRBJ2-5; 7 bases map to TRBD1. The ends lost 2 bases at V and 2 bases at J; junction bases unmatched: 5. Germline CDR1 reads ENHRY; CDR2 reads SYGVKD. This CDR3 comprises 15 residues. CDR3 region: CAISERTQGQETQYF. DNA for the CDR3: TGTGCCATCAGTGAGCGAACACAGGGGCAAGAGACCCAGTACTTC.

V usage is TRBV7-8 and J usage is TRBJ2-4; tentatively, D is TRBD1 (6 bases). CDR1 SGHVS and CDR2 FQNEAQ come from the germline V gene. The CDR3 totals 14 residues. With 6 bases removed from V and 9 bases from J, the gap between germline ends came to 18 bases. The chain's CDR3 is CASRETGSVGIQYF. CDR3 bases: TGTGCCAGCAGGGAAACAGGGTCGGTTGGCATTCAGTACTTC.

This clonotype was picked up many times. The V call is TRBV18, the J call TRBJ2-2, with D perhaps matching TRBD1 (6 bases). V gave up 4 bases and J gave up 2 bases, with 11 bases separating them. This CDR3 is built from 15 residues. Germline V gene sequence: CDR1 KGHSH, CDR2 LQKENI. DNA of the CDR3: TGTGCCAGCTCACAGGACAGACCTAACACCGGGGAGCTGTTTTTT. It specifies CASSQDRPNTGELFF.